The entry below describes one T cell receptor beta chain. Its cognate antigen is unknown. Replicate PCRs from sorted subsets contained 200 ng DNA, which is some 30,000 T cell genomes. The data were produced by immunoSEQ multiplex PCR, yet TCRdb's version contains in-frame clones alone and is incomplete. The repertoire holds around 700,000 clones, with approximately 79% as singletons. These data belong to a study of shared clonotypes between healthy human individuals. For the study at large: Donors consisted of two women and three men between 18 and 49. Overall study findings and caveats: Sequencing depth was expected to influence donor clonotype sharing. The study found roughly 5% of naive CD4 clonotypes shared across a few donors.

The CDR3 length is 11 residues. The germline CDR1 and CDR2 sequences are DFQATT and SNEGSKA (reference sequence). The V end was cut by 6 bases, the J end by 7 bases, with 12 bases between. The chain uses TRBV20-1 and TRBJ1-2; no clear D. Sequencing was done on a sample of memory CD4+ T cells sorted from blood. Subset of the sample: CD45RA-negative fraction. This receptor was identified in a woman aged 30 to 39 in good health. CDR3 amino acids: CSAIGPSGYTF. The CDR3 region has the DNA TGCAGTGCCATAGGGCCCTCTGGCTACACCTTC.